The following is a TCR beta chain sequence with its context. The antigen remains unidentified. This entry is derived from a study of regulatory T cells in long-lasting Graves disease. Overall study results and limits: The study found persistent patients shared more public clonotypes (2,741) than new patients (966).

The time point is: persistent/refractory GD, antithyroid drugs over 5 years with positive TRAb. PBMCs were the source of the RNA used for TCR sequencing. Germline V gene data show CDR1 as MRHNA and CDR2 as SNTAGT. The V gene lost 5 bases and the J gene lost 6 bases, with 16 bases spanning the gap. The CDR3 spans 14 residues. Building the TCR beta libraries relied on iRepertoire HTBI primers, and CDR3 regions underwent Arm-PCR. From the multiplex PCR reads, TCRdb called clonotypes with MiXCR, one entry per CDR3 protein. The sample lists around 460,000 distinct CDR3 sequences; about 20% were seen once. Source: peripheral blood mononuclear cells (PBMCs), taken when the disease was refractory, from a patient treated with antithyroid drugs. V usage is TRBV6-4 and J usage is TRBJ1-2, with a possible D match to TRBD1 (6 bases). The clonotype originates from a female donor with Graves disease. The CDR3 protein is CASSYKYRVDGYTF. DNA of the CDR3: TGTGCCAGCAGTTATAAGTACAGGGTGGATGGCTACACCTTC.